The entry below describes one TCR beta chain. Treatment described: 19 received Ad26.COV2.S at low or high dose, single or two shots; about 5 received placebo; per-sample allocation not given. It was on day 63 after the first vaccine or placebo injection that samples were taken. Germline values: CDR1 SSHAT, CDR2 FNYEAQ (reference sequence). The V segment lost 5 bases and the J segment 5 bases; nucleotides outside the gene matches: 7. CDR3 length: 14 residues. Sequencing used immunoSEQ multiplex PCR; TCRdb keeps in-frame clones, though not all of them. The profile covers about 400,000 clones, with roughly nine tenths appearing a single time and roughly 3.2% taken by the ten largest. The data were taken from a study of Ad26.COV2.S vaccination and SARS-CoV-2 variants. Study-wide context: Ad26.COV2.S was injected intramuscularly once or twice, 56 days apart.

The chain joins TRBV7-7 to TRBJ2-5, with 8 nucleotides matching TRBD1. The sequenced sample was peripheral blood, obtained in a trial of Ad26.COV2.S vaccine versus placebo. This receptor was obtained from a person aged 18 to 59 who received the Ad26.COV2.S COVID-19 vaccine or a placebo. The CDR3 sequence is CASSDRTGSETQYF. The CDR3 DNA follows: TGTGCCAGCAGCGACCGGACAGGGAGTGAGACCCAGTACTTC.